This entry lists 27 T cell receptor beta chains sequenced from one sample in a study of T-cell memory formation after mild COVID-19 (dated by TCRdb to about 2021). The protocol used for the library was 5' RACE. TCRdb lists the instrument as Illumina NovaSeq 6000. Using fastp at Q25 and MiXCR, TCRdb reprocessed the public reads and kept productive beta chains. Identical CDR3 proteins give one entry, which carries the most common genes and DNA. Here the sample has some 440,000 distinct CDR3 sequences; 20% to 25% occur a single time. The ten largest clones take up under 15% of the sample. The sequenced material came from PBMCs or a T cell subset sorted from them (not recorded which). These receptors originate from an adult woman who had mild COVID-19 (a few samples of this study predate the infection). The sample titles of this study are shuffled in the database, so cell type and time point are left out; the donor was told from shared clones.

The CDR3 sequence is CASSLATSAGYTF. CDR3 bases: TGTGCCAGCAGTTTAGCCACCTCCGCTGGCTACACCTTC. This sequence joins TRBV12-3 or TRBV12-4 and TRBJ1-2, with unresolved D. The V gene lost 0 bases and the J gene lost 7 bases, with 9 bases spanning the gap. The CDR3 length is 13 residues.

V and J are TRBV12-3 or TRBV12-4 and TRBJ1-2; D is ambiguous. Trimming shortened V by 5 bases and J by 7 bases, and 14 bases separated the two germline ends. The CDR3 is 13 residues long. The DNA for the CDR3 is TGTGCCAGCAGTCCAGGACCCTTAAGTGGCTACACCTTC. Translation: CASSPGPLSGYTF.

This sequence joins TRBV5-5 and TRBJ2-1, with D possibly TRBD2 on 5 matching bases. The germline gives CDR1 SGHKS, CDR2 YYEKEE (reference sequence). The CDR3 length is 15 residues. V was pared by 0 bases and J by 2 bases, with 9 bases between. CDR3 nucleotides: TGTGCCAGCAGCTTGGGTACCGGGGCCTACAATGAGCAGTTCTTC. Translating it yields CASSLGTGAYNEQFF.

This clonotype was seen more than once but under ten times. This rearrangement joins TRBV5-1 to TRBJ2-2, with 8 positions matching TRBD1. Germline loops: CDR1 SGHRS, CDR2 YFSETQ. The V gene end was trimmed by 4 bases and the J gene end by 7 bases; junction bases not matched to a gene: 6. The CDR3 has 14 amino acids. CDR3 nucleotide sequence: TGCGCCAGCAGCACGCGGACAGGGAACGGGGAGCTGTTTTTT. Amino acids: CASSTRTGNGELFF. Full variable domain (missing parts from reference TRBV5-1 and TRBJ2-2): KAGVTQTPRYLIKTRGQQVTLSCSPISGHRSVSWYQQTPGQGLQFLFEYFSETQRNKGNFPGRFSGRQFSNSRSEMNVSTLELGDSALYLCASSTRTGNGELFFGEGSRLTVL.

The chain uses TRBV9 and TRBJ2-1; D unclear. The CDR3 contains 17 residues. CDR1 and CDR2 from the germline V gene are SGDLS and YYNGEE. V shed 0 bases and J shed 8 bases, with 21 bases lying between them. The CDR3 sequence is CASSVEVAPTGYHEQFF. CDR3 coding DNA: TGTGCCAGCAGCGTAGAGGTAGCCCCAACGGGTTATCATGAGCAGTTCTTC.

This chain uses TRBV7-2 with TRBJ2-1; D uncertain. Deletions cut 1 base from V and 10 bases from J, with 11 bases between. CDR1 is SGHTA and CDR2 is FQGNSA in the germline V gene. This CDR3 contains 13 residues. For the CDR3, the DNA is TGTGCCAGCAGCTTAGGGTCGGAACCCGAGCAGTTCTTC. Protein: CASSLGSEPEQFF.

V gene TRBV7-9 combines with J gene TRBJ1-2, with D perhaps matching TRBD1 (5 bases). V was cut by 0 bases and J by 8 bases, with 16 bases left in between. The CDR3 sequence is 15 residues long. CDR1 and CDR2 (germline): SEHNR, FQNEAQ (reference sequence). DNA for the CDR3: TGTGCCAGCAGCTTAGCGAGTTCGCAGGGAGGGGGCTACACCTTC. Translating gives CASSLASSQGGGYTF. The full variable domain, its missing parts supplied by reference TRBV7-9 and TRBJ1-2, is DTGVSQNPRHKITKRGQNVTFRCDPISEHNRLYWYRQTLGQGPEFLTYFQNEAQLEKSRLLSDRFSAERPKGSFSTLEIQRTEQGDSAMYLCASSLASSQGGGYTFGSGTRLTVV.

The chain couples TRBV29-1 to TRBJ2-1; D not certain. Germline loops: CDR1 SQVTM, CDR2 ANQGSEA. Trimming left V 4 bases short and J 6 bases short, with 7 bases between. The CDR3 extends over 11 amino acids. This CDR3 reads CSVVRGNEQFF. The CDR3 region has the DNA TGCAGCGTTGTTAGAGGCAATGAGCAGTTCTTC.

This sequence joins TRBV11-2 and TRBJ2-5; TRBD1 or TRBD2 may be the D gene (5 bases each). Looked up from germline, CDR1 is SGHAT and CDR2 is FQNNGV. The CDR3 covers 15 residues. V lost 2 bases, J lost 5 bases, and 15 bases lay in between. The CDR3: CASSLLRQWGETQYF. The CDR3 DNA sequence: TGTGCCAGCAGCTTATTACGACAGTGGGGGGAGACCCAGTACTTC.

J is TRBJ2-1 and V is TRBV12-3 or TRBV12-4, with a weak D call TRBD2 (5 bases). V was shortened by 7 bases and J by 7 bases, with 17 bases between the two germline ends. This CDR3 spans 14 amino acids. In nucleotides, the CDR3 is TGTGCCAGCAACCCGTCCGGGGTATGGAATGAGCAGTTCTTC. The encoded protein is CASNPSGVWNEQFF.

The CDR3 nucleotides read TGTGCCAGCAGCCGTCTAACTGGCGGGGAGCTGTTTTTT. Its protein is CASSRLTGGELFF. The chain has TRBV12-3 or TRBV12-4 and TRBJ2-2; no clear D gene. There are 13 residues in the CDR3. V shed 6 bases and J shed 7 bases, with 12 bases lying between them.

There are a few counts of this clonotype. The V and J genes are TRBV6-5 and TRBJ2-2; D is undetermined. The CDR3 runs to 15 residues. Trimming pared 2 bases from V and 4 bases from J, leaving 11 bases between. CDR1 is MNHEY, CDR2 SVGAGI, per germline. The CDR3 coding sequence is TGTGCCAGCAGTTACGGCGTCCCGGGCACCGGGGAGCTGTTTTTT. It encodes CASSYGVPGTGELFF.

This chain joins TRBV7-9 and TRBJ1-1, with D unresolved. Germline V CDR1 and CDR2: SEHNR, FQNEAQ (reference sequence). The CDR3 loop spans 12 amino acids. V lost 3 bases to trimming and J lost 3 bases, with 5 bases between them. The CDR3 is CASSFAYTEAFF. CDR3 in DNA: TGTGCCAGCAGCTTTGCCTACACTGAAGCTTTCTTT.

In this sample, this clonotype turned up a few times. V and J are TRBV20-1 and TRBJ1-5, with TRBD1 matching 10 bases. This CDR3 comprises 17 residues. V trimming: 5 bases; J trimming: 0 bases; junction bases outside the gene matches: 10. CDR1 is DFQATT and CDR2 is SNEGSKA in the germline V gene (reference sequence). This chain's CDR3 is CSAVSPGQGYSNQPQHF. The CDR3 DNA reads TGCAGTGCTGTGTCTCCGGGACAGGGGTATAGCAATCAGCCCCAGCATTTT.

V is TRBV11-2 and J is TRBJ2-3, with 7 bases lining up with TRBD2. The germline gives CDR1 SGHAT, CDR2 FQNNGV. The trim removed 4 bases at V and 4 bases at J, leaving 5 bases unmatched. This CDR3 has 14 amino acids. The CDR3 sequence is CASSSPGRADTQYF. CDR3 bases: TGTGCCAGCAGCTCTCCGGGGAGGGCAGATACGCAGTATTTT.

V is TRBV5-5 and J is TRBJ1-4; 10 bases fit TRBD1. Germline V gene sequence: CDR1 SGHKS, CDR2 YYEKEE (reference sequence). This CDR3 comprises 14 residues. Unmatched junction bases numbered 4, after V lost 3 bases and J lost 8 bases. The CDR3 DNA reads TGTGCCAGCAGCTGGGACAGGGGACGGGAAAAACTGTTTTTT. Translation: CASSWDRGREKLFF.

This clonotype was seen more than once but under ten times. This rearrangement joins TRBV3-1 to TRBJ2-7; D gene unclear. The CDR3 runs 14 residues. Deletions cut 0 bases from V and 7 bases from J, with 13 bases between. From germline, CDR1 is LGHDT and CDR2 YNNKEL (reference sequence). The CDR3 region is CASSQDMTSPEQYF. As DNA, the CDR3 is TGTGCCAGCAGCCAAGATATGACCTCCCCGGAGCAGTACTTC.

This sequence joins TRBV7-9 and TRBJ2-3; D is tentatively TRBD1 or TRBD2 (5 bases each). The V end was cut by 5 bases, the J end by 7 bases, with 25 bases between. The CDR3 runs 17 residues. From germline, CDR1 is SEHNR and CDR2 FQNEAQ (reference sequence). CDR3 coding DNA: TGTGCCAGCAGCGTTCCGACCCAGGGACGACTTTCGAATACGCAGTATTTT. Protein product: CASSVPTQGRLSNTQYF.

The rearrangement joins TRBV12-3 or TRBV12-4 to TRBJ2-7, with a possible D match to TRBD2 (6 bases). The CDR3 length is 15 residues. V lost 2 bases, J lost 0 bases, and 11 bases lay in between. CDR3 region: CASSLWRGSSYEQYF. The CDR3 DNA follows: TGTGCCAGCAGTTTATGGCGGGGCAGCTCCTACGAGCAGTACTTC.

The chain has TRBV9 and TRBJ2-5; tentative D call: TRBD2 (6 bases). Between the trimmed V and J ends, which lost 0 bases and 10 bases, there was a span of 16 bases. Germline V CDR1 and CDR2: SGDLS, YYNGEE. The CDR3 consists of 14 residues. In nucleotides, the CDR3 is TGTGCCAGCAGCGTAGGGGGGGACCTCGAGGGCCAGTACTTC. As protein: CASSVGGDLEGQYF.

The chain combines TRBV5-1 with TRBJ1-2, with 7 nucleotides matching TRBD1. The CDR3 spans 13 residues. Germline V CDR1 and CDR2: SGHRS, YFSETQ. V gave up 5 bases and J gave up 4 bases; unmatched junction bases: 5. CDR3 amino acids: CASRPGTAYGYTF. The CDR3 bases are TGCGCCAGCAGACCCGGGACAGCCTATGGCTACACCTTC. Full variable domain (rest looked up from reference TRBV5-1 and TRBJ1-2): KAGVTQTPRYLIKTRGQQVTLSCSPISGHRSVSWYQQTPGQGLQFLFEYFSETQRNKGNFPGRFSGRQFSNSRSEMNVSTLELGDSALYLCASRPGTAYGYTFGSGTRLTVV.

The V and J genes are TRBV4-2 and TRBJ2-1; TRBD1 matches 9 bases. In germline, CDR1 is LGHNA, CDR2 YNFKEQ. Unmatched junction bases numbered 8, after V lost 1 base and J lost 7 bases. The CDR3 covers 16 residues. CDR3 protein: CASSQVKGTGLNEQFF. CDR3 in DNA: TGTGCCAGCAGCCAAGTCAAGGGGACAGGGCTGAATGAGCAGTTCTTC.

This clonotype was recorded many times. CDR3 DNA: TGTGCCAGCAGCACCCGTCTGGGCGGGAAAGAGACCCAGTACTTC. Encoded protein: CASSTRLGGKETQYF. The rearrangement links TRBV5-6 to TRBJ2-5; tentatively, D is TRBD2 (6 bases). Germline V gene lookup returns CDR1 SGHDT and CDR2 YYEEEE. The CDR3 length is 15 residues. Trimming removed 4 bases at V and 3 bases at J, with 16 bases between.

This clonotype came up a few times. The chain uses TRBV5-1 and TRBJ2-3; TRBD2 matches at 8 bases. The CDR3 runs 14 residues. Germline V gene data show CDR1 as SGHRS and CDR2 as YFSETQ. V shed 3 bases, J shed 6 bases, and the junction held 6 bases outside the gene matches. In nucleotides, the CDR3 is TGCGCCAGCAGCTCCCAGGTAGCGGGGGATACGCAGTATTTT. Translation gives CASSSQVAGDTQYF.

CDR3 region: CASSQEVNYEQYF. The CDR3 nucleotides read TGCGCCAGCAGCCAAGAAGTGAACTACGAGCAGTACTTC. J is TRBJ2-7 and V is TRBV4-3, with D unclear. Trimming cost V 0 bases and J 3 bases, with 6 bases left between them. In germline, CDR1 is LGHNA, CDR2 YSLEER. This CDR3 is 13 amino acids long.

This CDR3 is CASSLFLERFRETQYF. CDR3 bases: TGTGCCAGCAGCTTATTTTTAGAGAGGTTTCGAGAGACCCAGTACTTC. This chain connects TRBV7-9 to TRBJ2-5; D is undetermined. Germline lookup yields CDR1 SEHNR and CDR2 FQNEAQ (reference sequence). The CDR3 has 16 amino acids. With 2 bases removed from V and 4 bases from J, the gap between germline ends came to 17 bases.

CDR3 sequence (DNA): TGTGCCAGCAGTCCAAAGCCGCGTCTCCGAATAGCGGGGGGGCCCACAGATACGCAGTATTTT. This codes for CASSPKPRLRIAGGPTDTQYF. The chain employs TRBV12-3 or TRBV12-4 and TRBJ2-3; 11 bases fit TRBD2. Trimming took 5 bases from V and 2 from J; bases not matched to a gene: 21. The CDR3 totals 21 residues.